The 29 T cell receptor beta chains below come from one sample, sequenced in a study of response to subunit inactivated influenza vaccine. TCRdb redid the calling of the RT-PCR reads with MiXCR, one entry per CDR3 protein. The sample lists roughly 180,000 distinct CDR3 sequences, around 8.8% occurring once. Sequences were derived from non-naive T cells sorted from PBMCs, sampled on the day of vaccination. Receptors were obtained from a man in his fifties or sixties who received an inactivated influenza vaccine.

The genes are TRBV30 and TRBJ2-4; 9 bases are shared with TRBD1. With 0 bases clipped from V and 7 bases from J, the junction kept 7 bases outside the gene matches. CDR3 length: 15 amino acids. The V gene's germline CDR1 is GTSNPN and CDR2 SVGIG (reference sequence). The CDR3 coding sequence is TGTGCCTGGAGTGTAGGAGGACAGGGGAGGAACATTCAGTACTTC. Encoded protein: CAWSVGGQGRNIQYF.

The rearrangement joins TRBV2 to TRBJ1-4; no firm D call. With 3 bases removed from V and 3 bases from J, the gap between germline ends came to 8 bases. CDR3 size: 14 residues. CDR1 SNHLY and CDR2 FYNNEI come from the germline V gene. The CDR3 bases are TGTGCCAGCAGTGACAGGATCCCTAATGAAAAACTGTTTTTT. This encodes CASSDRIPNEKLFF.

In its sample, this clonotype was seen a few times. The genes are TRBV7-9 and TRBJ2-1; D remains ambiguous. The CDR3 spans 15 residues. Germline V gives CDR1 SEHNR, CDR2 FQNEAQ (reference sequence). Trimming cost V 2 bases and J 5 bases, with 13 bases left between them. The CDR3 DNA follows: TGTGCCAGCAGCTTAACCCAATTGAAAAACAATGAGCAGTTCTTC. It is translated as CASSLTQLKNNEQFF.

This clonotype was counted only a few times. V gene TRBV16 combines with J gene TRBJ2-1; D unresolved. Trimming shortened V by 2 bases and J by 4 bases, and 6 bases separated the two germline ends. Germline V CDR1 and CDR2: KGHSY, FQNENV. The CDR3 totals 13 residues. This chain's CDR3 is CASSQRSYNEQFF. CDR3 bases: TGTGCCAGCAGCCAAAGGTCTTACAATGAGCAGTTCTTC. The whole variable domain, remainder taken from reference TRBV16 and TRBJ2-1, is GEEVAQTPKHLVRGEGQKAKLYCAPIKGHSYVFWYQQVLKNEFKFLISFQNENVFDETGMPKERFSAKCLPNSPCSLEIQATKLEDSAVYFCASSQRSYNEQFFGPGTRLTVL.

This chain joins TRBV30 and TRBJ2-5; D ambiguous. Germline CDR1 and CDR2: GTSNPN and SVGIG (reference sequence). V was trimmed by 0 bases and J by 3 bases, leaving 8 bases between them. The CDR3 contains 13 residues. The DNA for the CDR3 is TGTGCCTGGAGTGTCGGTAGGGAAGAGACCCAGTACTTC. Its protein product is CAWSVGREETQYF.

This clonotype was detected a few times. The chain couples TRBV27 to TRBJ1-1; D unclear. Germline values: CDR1 MNHEY, CDR2 SMNVEV (reference sequence). Trimming removed 6 bases at V and 7 bases at J, with 18 bases between. The CDR3 loop spans 14 amino acids. The CDR3 loop is CASRVQREASEAFF. As DNA, the CDR3 is TGTGCCAGCAGGGTGCAGCGGGAGGCGAGTGAAGCTTTCTTT.

This clonotype showed up just a few times. V is TRBV25-1 and J is TRBJ2-7; 8 bases align to TRBD1. Germline CDR1 reads MGHDK; CDR2 reads SYGVNS. The V gene end was trimmed by 3 bases and the J gene end by 3 bases; junction bases not matched to a gene: 7. The CDR3 totals 15 residues. The CDR3 DNA follows: TGTGCCAGCAGTGATCCCGGGGACAGGAGCTACGAGCAGTACTTC. Translation gives CASSDPGDRSYEQYF.

In its sample, this clonotype was seen once. V is TRBV24-1 and J is TRBJ2-2; D is possibly TRBD1 (7 bases). V dropped 0 bases and J dropped 5 bases, with 15 bases sitting between them. CDR1 KGHDR and CDR2 SFDVKD come from the germline V gene. CDR3 length: 17 amino acids. The CDR3 is CATSDLQPGGLTGELFF. CDR3 DNA sequence: TGTGCCACCAGTGATTTGCAACCAGGGGGGCTGACCGGGGAGCTGTTTTTT.

This clonotype was found a few times. The V gene is TRBV7-2, the J gene TRBJ2-7; D tentatively fits TRBD1 or TRBD2 (5 bases each). The germline V gene has CDR1 SGHTA and CDR2 FQGNSA. This CDR3 has 13 residues. V dropped 5 bases and J dropped 4 bases, with 12 bases sitting between them. CDR3 sequence (DNA): TGTGCCAGCAGCCGGGGCCCGGCGTACGAGCAGTACTTC. It yields the protein CASSRGPAYEQYF.

Only a few counts were recorded for this clonotype. The J gene is TRBJ2-5, the V gene TRBV11-2, with 14 bases fitting TRBD2. Trimming took 3 bases from V and 0 from J; bases not matched to a gene: 6. The CDR3 has 18 residues. Germline V gene lookup returns CDR1 SGHAT and CDR2 FQNNGV. The CDR3 loop reads CASSLGTSGGEYQETQYF. As DNA, the CDR3 is TGTGCCAGCAGCTTGGGGACTAGCGGGGGAGAGTACCAAGAGACCCAGTACTTC.

The chain is built from TRBV30 and TRBJ2-7; TRBD1 agrees at 8 bases. Trimming at V came to 0 bases and at J to 5 bases, leaving 3 bases not matched to a gene. Germline-derived CDR1 and CDR2 are GTSNPN and SVGIG (reference sequence). The CDR3 is 13 amino acids. The CDR3 loop is CAWSVRGPHEQYF. CDR3 nucleotide sequence: TGTGCCTGGAGTGTCAGGGGGCCCCACGAGCAGTACTTC.

This clonotype was recorded a few times. The chain employs TRBV19 and TRBJ2-1; D is unclear. The CDR3 consists of 13 residues. V was cut by 5 bases and J by 6 bases, with 11 bases left in between. Germline CDR1 and CDR2: LNHDA and SQIVND (reference sequence). This CDR3 is CASSVGLSNEQFF. CDR3 nucleotides: TGTGCCAGTAGTGTTGGGCTTTCCAATGAGCAGTTCTTC.

The table lists this clonotype with a few counts. The rearrangement uses TRBV6-2 or TRBV6-3 and TRBJ1-2; tentative D call: TRBD1 (5 bases). This CDR3 contains 18 residues. The ends were cut back, 0 bases at V and 2 bases at J, with 19 bases in the middle. Germline assignment: CDR1 MNHEY and CDR2 SVGEGT. The CDR3 nucleotides read TGTGCCAGCAGTTACTCGACTTTTGAACGCGGACACAACTATGGCTACACCTTC. Its translation: CASSYSTFERGHNYGYTF.

The rearrangement links TRBV4-2 to TRBJ2-2; the D gene is possibly TRBD1 (5 bases). Germline CDR1 LGHNA, CDR2 YNFKEQ. V lost 3 bases to trimming and J lost 4 bases, with 15 bases between them. This CDR3 region has 16 residues. Written as DNA, the CDR3 is TGTGCCAGCAGCCAGCCCTCGGGCCAGGGCACCGGGGAGCTGTTTTTT. The encoded protein is CASSQPSGQGTGELFF.

The V call is TRBV28, the J call TRBJ2-3; 16 positions agree with TRBD2. Per germline, CDR1 MDHEN and CDR2 SYDVKM. The CDR3 is 19 residues long. V was clipped by 3 bases and J by 0 bases; unmatched bases: 6. DNA for the CDR3: TGTGCCAGCAGTTTTACGGGACTAGCGGGGGGGCGGAGCACAGATACGCAGTATTTT. Its protein is CASSFTGLAGGRSTDTQYF.

The J gene is TRBJ2-5, the V gene TRBV5-1; 8 nucleotides agree with TRBD1. The CDR3 totals 12 residues. The V gene end was trimmed by 7 bases and the J gene end by 5 bases; junction bases not matched to a gene: 4. Per the germline V gene, CDR1 is SGHRS and CDR2 is YFSETQ. CDR3 amino acids: CASRQGSETQYF. The DNA for the CDR3 is TGCGCCAGCCGACAGGGGAGCGAGACCCAGTACTTC.

This chain joins TRBV20-1 and TRBJ2-5; 7 nucleotides agree with TRBD1. Germline V gene sequence: CDR1 DFQATT, CDR2 SNEGSKA (reference sequence). CDR3 size: 15 residues. With V trimmed by 4 bases and J by 1 base, 9 bases remained unmatched. The CDR3 DNA follows: TGCAGTGCTACAGGGGACAGTCTTTCCCAAGAGACCCAGTACTTC. Its translation: CSATGDSLSQETQYF.

V gene TRBV10-3 combines with J gene TRBJ2-3; 8 bases are shared with TRBD2. The CDR3 is 14 amino acids. CDR1 ENHRY and CDR2 SYGVKD come from the germline V gene. J lost 4 bases, V lost 6 bases, and 6 bases had no gene match. This chain's CDR3 is CAISQGLEADTQYF. The CDR3 region has the DNA TGTGCCATCAGCCAGGGACTAGAGGCAGATACGCAGTATTTT.

V gene TRBV4-2 combines with J gene TRBJ2-3; D possibly uses TRBD1 or TRBD2 (5 bases each). The germline V gene encodes CDR1 LGHNA and CDR2 YNFKEQ. The CDR3 loop spans 15 amino acids. The ends were cut back, 3 bases at V and 4 bases at J, with 14 bases in the middle. For the CDR3, the DNA is TGTGCCAGCAGCCAGGCCTCTGGGGGTCCAGATACGCAGTATTTT. This gives the protein CASSQASGGPDTQYF.

The rearrangement uses TRBV6-2 or TRBV6-3 and TRBJ2-5, with 7 bases aligning to TRBD1. CDR1 MNHEY and CDR2 SVGEGT come from the germline V gene. V trimming: 10 bases; J trimming: 5 bases; junction bases outside the gene matches: 7. The CDR3 totals 12 residues. The CDR3 is CATRGSQETQYF. CDR3 nucleotides: TGTGCCACCAGGGGGTCCCAGGAGACCCAGTACTTC.

This chain connects TRBV9 to TRBJ1-3; no clear D. The CDR3 spans 16 residues. V lost 0 bases and J lost 0, with 10 bases in between. CDR1 and CDR2 from the germline V gene are SGDLS and YYNGEE. CDR3 sequence: CASSVGHSHSGNTIYF. For the CDR3, the DNA is TGTGCCAGCAGCGTAGGTCACAGTCACTCTGGAAACACCATATATTTT.

This clonotype was observed a few times. V gene TRBV4-1 combines with J gene TRBJ1-1, with D hard to call. With 3 bases removed from V and 1 base from J, the gap between germline ends came to 12 bases. Germline assignment: CDR1 MGHRA and CDR2 YSYEKL. The CDR3 is 15 residues long. This CDR3 reads CASSHPGLKNTEAFF. The CDR3 coding sequence is TGCGCCAGCAGCCACCCTGGACTGAAGAACACTGAAGCTTTCTTT.

The rearrangement joins TRBV6-1 to TRBJ2-7; 7 bases agree with TRBD2. Germline V gene data show CDR1 as MNHNS and CDR2 as SASEGT. The V gene end was trimmed by 1 base and the J gene end by 2 bases; junction bases not matched to a gene: 2. This CDR3 is 14 amino acids long. The CDR3 bases are TGTGCCAGCAGTGAAGGCGGGAGAACCTACGAGCAGTACTTC. This sequence encodes CASSEGGRTYEQYF.

This clonotype was picked up many times. The genes are TRBV4-2 and TRBJ2-5; D is uncertain. The CDR3 contains 10 residues. Trimming removed 6 bases at V and 5 bases at J, with 4 bases between. Germline lookup yields CDR1 LGHNA and CDR2 YNFKEQ. The CDR3 sequence is CASRMETQYF. CDR3 DNA sequence: TGTGCCAGCAGAATGGAGACCCAGTACTTC.

This clonotype was found many times. The chain couples TRBV29-1 to TRBJ2-3; 14 bases agree with TRBD2. Germline V gene data show CDR1 as SQVTM and CDR2 as ANQGSEA. The CDR3 length is 15 residues. Trimming took 6 bases from V and 5 from J; bases not matched to a gene: 7. The CDR3: CSVATSGRVGDTQYF. The CDR3 DNA reads as TGCAGCGTGGCGACTAGCGGGAGGGTGGGAGATACGCAGTATTTT.

Ten or more counts support this clonotype. The chain recombines TRBV7-2 with TRBJ2-7; 7 nucleotides line up with TRBD1. CDR1 is SGHTA and CDR2 is FQGNSA in the germline V gene. The CDR3 contains 14 residues. Germline trimming cut 6 bases from V and 0 bases from J; bases unmatched to any gene: 5. CDR3 sequence (DNA): TGTGCCAGCAGTTCACAGGGGAGCTCCTACGAGCAGTACTTC. Translated, it gives CASSSQGSSYEQYF.

In this sample, this clonotype turned up a few times. The V call is TRBV4-1, the J call TRBJ1-4; 11 bases line up with TRBD1. Trimming removed 4 bases from V and 8 bases from J; junction bases left unmatched: 6. The germline CDR1 and CDR2 sequences are MGHRA and YSYEKL. The CDR3 length is 15 residues. This chain's CDR3 is CASSPLGQGAEKLFF. In DNA, the CDR3 is TGCGCCAGCAGCCCCCTAGGACAGGGGGCGGAAAAACTGTTTTTT.

This clonotype occurred many times. V is TRBV4-1 and J is TRBJ1-1, with D possibly being TRBD1 (6 bases). CDR1 is MGHRA, CDR2 YSYEKL, per germline. Trimming took off 7 bases at V and 5 bases at J, with 17 bases between the two ends. The CDR3 runs to 14 residues. In nucleotides, the CDR3 is TGCGCCAGCACCAGTGCAAGGGGGAGAACTGAAGCTTTCTTT. This gives the protein CASTSARGRTEAFF.

This clonotype was seen only a few times. CDR3 sequence (DNA): TGTGCCAGCAGTTACTCGGACTTCCGGGACAGGGTTGAGCCCCAGCATTTT. Protein sequence: CASSYSDFRDRVEPQHF. The chain joins TRBV6-7 to TRBJ1-5; 9 bases agree with TRBD1. TRBV6-7 falls under the ORF class, with uncertain function. The CDR3 consists of 17 residues. V lost 0 bases and J lost 8; bases outside the gene matches: 11.